This TCR beta chain was observed in a study of shared clonotypes between healthy human individuals. Points on this clone: What it recognizes is unknown.

The assay was immunoSEQ multiplex PCR, and TCRdb's table has in-frame clones only and misses some. Among over 850,000 clones, around 78% were seen once, and the ten largest hold 0.5% to 0.6%. Study findings and constraints: Shared across a few donors were around 5% of the naive CD4 clonotypes. Apart from blood, nothing was sampled; tissue repertoires likely differ.

The CDR3 consists of 14 residues. Trimming took off 1 base at V and 3 bases at J, with 8 bases between the two ends. Germline V gene data show CDR1 as SGHNT and CDR2 as YYREEE (reference sequence). What was sequenced was memory CD4+ T cells from PBMCs. Subset here: CD45RA-negative fraction. The rearrangement links TRBV5-4 to TRBJ2-1; D gene uncertain. The receptor was derived from a young man in good health. Some clones in this sample may be carry-over from other donors' samples. In DNA form, the CDR3 reads TGTGCCAGCAGCTTGATTGACGACTACAATGAGCAGTTCTTC. Translation: CASSLIDDYNEQFF. Filled out from reference TRBV5-4 and TRBJ2-1, the complete variable domain reads ETGVTQSPTHLIKTRGQQVTLRCSSQSGHNTVSWYQQALGQGPQFIFQYYREEENGRGNFPPRFSGLQFPNYSSELNVNALELDDSALYLCASSLIDDYNEQFFGPGTRLTVL.